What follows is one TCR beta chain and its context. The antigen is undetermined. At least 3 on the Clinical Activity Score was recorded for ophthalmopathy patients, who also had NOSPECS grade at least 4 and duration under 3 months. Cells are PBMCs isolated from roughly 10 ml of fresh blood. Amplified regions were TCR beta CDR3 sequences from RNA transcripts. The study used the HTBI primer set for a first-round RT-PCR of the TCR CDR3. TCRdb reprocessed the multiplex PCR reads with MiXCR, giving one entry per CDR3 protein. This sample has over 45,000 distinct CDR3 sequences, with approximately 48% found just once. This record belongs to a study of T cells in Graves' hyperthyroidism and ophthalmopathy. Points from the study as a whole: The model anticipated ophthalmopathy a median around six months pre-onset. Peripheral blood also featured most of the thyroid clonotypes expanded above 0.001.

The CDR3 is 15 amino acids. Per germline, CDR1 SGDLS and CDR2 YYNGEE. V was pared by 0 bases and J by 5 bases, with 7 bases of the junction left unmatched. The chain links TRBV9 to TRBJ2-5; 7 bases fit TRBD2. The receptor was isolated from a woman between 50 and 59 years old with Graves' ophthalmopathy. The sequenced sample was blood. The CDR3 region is CASSVGGGVLETQYF. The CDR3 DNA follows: TGTGCCAGCAGCGTAGGGGGGGGGGTTCTCGAGACCCAGTACTTC.